The entry that follows covers one TCR beta chain sequence. The entry originates in a study of PD-L1 blockade in urothelial cancer. Each patient supplied 1 to 8 pretreatment and on-treatment samples. Sequenced by immunoSEQ multiplex PCR; TCRdb stores in-frame clones only, minus some. The data show 30,000 to 35,000 clones, roughly 88% seen once. The CDR3 loop spans 14 amino acids. V lost 0 bases and J 6 bases, leaving 11 bases between the germline ends. Germline CDR1 is MNHEY and CDR2 is SMNVEV (reference sequence). The V and J genes are TRBV27 and TRBJ1-2, with TRBD1 as a possible D gene (5 bases). This specimen consisted of PBMCs, obtained around atezolizumab (anti-PD-L1) treatment. The TCR sequence derives from a man between 60 and 75 years old with urothelial cancer. CDR3 protein: CASSLSGGGNGYTF. CDR3 nucleotides: TGTGCCAGCAGTTTATCGGGGGGAGGGAATGGCTACACCTTC.